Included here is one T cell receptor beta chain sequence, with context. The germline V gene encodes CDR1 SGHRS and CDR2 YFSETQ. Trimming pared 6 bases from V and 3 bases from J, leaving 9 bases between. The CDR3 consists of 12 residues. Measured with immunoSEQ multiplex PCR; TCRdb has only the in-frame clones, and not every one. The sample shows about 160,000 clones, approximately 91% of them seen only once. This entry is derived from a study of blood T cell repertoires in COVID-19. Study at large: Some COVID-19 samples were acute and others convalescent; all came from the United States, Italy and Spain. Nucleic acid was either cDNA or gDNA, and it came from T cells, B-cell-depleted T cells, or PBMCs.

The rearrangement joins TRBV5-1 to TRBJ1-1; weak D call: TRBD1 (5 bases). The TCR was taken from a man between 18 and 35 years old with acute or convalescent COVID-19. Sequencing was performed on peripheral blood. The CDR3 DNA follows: TGCGCCAGCAAGGAGGGGTACACTGAAGCTTTCTTT. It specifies CASKEGYTEAFF.